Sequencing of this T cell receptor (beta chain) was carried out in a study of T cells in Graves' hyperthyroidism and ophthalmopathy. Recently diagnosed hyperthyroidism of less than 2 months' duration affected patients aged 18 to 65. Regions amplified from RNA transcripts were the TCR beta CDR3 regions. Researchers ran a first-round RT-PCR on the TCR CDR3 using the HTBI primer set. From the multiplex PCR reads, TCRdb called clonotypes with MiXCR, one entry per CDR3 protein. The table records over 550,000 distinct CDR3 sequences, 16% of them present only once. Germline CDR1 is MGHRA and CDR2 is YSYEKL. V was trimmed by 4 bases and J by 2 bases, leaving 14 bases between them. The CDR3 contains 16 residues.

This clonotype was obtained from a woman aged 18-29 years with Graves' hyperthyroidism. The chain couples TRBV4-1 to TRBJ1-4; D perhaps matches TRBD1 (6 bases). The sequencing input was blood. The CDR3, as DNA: TGCGCCAGCAGCCGGGACACCTGGGCCACTAATGAAAAACTGTTTTTT. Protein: CASSRDTWATNEKLFF.